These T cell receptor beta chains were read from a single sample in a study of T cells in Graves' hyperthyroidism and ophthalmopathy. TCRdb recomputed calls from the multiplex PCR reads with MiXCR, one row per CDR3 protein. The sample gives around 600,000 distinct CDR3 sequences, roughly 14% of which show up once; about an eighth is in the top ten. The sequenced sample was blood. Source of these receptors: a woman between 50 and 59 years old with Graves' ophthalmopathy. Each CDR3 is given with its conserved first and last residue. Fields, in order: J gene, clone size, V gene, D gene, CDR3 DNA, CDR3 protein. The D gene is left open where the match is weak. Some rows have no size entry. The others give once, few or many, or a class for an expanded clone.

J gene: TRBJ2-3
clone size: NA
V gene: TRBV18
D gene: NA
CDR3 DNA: TGTGCCAGCTCCCCCCCAGATACGCAGTATTTT
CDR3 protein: CASSPPDTQYF

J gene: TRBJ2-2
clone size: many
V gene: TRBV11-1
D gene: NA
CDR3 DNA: TGTGCCAGCAGCTTAGAGTCGTTCGCCGGGGAGCTGTTTTTT
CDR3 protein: CASSLESFAGELFF

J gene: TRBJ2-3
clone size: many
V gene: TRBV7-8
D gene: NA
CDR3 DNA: TGTGCCAGCAGCCGAACAGATACGCAGTATTTT
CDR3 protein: CASSRTDTQYF

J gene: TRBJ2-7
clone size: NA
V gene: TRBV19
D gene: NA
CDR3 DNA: TGTGCCAGTAGTATCGGCAGTCAGACCTACGAGCAGTACTTC
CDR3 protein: CASSIGSQTYEQYF

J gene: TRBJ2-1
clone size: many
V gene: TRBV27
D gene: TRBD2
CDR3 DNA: TGTGCCAGCAGTGCAACAAGGACCGGGACTATCCTCAATGAGCAGTTCTTC
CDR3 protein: CASSATRTGTILNEQFF

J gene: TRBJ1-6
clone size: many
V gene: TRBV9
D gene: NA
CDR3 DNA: TGTGCCAGCAGCGTTCGGGGGATGAATAATTCACCCCTCCACTTT
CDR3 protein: CASSVRGMNNSPLHF

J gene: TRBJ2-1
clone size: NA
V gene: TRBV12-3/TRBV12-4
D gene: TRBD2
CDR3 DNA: TGTGCCAGCAGTTTAGATCGGCTACTAGCGGGTATATACAATGAGCAGTTCTTC
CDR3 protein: CASSLDRLLAGIYNEQFF

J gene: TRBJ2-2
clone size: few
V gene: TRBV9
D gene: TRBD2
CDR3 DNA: TGTGCCAGCAGCGTAGCTAGCGGGTTCACCGGGGAGCTGTTTTTT
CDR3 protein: CASSVASGFTGELFF

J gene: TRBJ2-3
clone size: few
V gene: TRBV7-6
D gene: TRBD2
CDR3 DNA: TGTGCCAGCAGCTTAGGGAGGCTAGCGGGAGGGCCAAAGGTGGATACGCAGTATTTT
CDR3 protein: CASSLGRLAGGPKVDTQYF

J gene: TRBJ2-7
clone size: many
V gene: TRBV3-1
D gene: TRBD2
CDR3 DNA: TGTGCCAGCAGCCAGGGGACTAGCGGACCCTACGAGCAGTACTTC
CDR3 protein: CASSQGTSGPYEQYF

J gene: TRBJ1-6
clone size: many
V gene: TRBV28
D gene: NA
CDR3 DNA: TGTGCCAGCAGTTTCCGGGGCCCTGGAAATTCACCCCTCCACTTT
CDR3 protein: CASSFRGPGNSPLHF

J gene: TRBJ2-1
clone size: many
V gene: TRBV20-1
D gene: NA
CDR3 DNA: TGCAGTGCCAGACGGAACTTTGAGCAGTTCTTC
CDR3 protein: CSARRNFEQFF

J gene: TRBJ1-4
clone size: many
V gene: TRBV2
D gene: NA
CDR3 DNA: TGTGCCAGCAGTGAAGGAGGGCTGGGGGAAAAACTGTTTTTT
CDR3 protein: CASSEGGLGEKLFF

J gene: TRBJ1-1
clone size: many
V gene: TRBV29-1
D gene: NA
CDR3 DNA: TGCAGCGTTGACCGAGACGGGTTTACTGAAGCTTTCTTT
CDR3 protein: CSVDRDGFTEAFF

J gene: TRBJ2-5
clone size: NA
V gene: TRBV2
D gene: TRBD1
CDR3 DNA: TGTGCCAGCAGCCAAGGGGGACAGGGGGCGGAGACCCAGTACTTC
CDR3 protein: CASSQGGQGAETQYF

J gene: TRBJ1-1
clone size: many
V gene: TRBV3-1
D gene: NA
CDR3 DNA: TGTGCCAGCAGCCAAGTTTGGTCCTTAAACACTGAAGCTTTCTTT
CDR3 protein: CASSQVWSLNTEAFF

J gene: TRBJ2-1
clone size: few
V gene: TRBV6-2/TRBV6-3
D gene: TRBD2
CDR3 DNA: TGTGCCAGCAGTCGCGGGACTAGCGGGTATATCTACAATGAGCAGTTCTTC
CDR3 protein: CASSRGTSGYIYNEQFF

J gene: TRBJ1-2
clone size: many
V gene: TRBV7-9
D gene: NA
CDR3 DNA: TGTGCCAGCAGCCCAGCGGGGGAAGACAGGTTAGGAGGCTACACCTTC
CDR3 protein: CASSPAGEDRLGGYTF

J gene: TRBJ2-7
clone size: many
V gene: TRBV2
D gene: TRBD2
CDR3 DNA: TGTGCCAGTAGCGGGAGGGCCCTAGAGCAGTACTTC
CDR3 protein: CASSGRALEQYF

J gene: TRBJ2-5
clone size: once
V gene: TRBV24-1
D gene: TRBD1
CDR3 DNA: TGTGCCACCAGTGATCACAGGGGTGAAGGGGAGACCCAGTACTTC
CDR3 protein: CATSDHRGEGETQYF

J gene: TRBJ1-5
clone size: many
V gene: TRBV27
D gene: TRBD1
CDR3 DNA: TGTGCCAGCAGTCGGACAGGGGGGAATCAGCCCCAGCATTTT
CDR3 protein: CASSRTGGNQPQHF

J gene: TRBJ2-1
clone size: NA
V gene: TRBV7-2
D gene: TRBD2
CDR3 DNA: TGTGCCAGCAGTTCTAGCGGGGCGAGCTCCTACAATGAGCAGTTCTTC
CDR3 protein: CASSSSGASSYNEQFF

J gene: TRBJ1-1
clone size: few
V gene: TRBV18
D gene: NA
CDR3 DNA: TGTGCCAGCTCACCCATCAGGGACGAAAGGAACACTGAAGCTTTCTTT
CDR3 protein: CASSPIRDERNTEAFF

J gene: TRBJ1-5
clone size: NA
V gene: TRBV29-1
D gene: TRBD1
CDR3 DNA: TGCAGCGTGGGGGCCACAGGGGATCAGCCCCAGCATTTT
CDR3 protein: CSVGATGDQPQHF

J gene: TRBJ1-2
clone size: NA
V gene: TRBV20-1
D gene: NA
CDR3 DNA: TGCAGTGCCCCTGCTGGGCAGGGGAACACCCCGGGCTATGGCTACACCTTC
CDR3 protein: CSAPAGQGNTPGYGYTF

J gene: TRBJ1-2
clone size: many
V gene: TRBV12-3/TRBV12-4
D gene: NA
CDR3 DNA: TGTGCCAGCAGGTACCTCCCCCAGGGTGTCGGGAAACTTGGAGGTCGGAAAGACTATGGCTACACCTTC
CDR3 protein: CASRYLPQGVGKLGGRKDYGYTF

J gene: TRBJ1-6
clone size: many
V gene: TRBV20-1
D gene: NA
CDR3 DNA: TGCAGTGCTAGAGAAACGGGTACCTATAATTCACCCCTCCACTTT
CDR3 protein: CSARETGTYNSPLHF

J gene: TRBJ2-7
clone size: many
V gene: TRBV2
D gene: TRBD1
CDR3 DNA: TGTGCCAGCAGCGCAGGGACAGCCTACGAGCAGTACTTC
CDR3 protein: CASSAGTAYEQYF

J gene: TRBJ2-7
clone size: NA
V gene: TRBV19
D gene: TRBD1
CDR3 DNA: TGTGCCAGTAGTCCCCGAGGGGACAGGGGCCACGAGCAGTACTTC
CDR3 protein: CASSPRGDRGHEQYF

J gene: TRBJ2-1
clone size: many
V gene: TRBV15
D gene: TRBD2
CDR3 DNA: TGTGCCACCAGCAGGGAGACTAGCGGGAGGGTAAAGGGTGAGCAGTTCTTC
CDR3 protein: CATSRETSGRVKGEQFF

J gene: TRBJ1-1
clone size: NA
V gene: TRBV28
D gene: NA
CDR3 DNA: TGTGCCAGCAGTTTTTATGGAGAGAACACTGAAGCTTTCTTT
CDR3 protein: CASSFYGENTEAFF

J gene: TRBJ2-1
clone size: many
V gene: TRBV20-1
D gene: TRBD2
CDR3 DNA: TGCAGTGCCGCGGCGGGAGGGTTCTCCTACAATGAGCAGTTCTTC
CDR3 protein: CSAAAGGFSYNEQFF

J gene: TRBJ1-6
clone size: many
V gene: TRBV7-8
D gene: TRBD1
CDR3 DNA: TGTGCCAGCAGCTTAAGGCAGGGGGCTGGTTCACCCCTCCACTTT
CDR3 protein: CASSLRQGAGSPLHF

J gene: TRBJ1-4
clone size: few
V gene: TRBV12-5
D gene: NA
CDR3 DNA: TGTGCTAGTGGCCAAGGACGAAATAATGAAAAACTGTTTTTT
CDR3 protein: CASGQGRNNEKLFF

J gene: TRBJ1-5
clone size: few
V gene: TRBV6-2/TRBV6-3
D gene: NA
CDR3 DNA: TGTGCCAGCAGTCCCCCAGATGCCCTAAAGGCCGGGTCGGGCAATCAGCCCCAGCATTTT
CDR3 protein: CASSPPDALKAGSGNQPQHF

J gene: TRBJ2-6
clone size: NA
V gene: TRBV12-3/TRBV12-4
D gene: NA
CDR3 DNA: TGTGCCAGCGGGATTGTGGGCCCCTCTGGTGGGGCCAACGTCCTGACTTTC
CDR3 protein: CASGIVGPSGGANVLTF

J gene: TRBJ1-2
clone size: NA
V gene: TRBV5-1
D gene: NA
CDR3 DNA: TGCGCCAGCAGCTTGGGAGGGGATCCCTCTGGCTACACCTTC
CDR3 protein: CASSLGGDPSGYTF

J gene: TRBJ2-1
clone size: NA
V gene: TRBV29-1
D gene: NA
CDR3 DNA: TGCAGCGTGGGATTGCGGAGCTCCTACAATGAGCAGTTCTTC
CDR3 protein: CSVGLRSSYNEQFF

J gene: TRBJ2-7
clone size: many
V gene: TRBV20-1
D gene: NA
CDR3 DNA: TGCAGTGCTAGAGCCCCTCCAGGGGCCTACGAGCAGTACTTC
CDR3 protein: CSARAPPGAYEQYF

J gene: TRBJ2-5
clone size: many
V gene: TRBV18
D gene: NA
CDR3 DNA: TGTGCCAGCTCCCCTCTAGTCGGAGCCCAAGAGACCCAGTACTTC
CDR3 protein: CASSPLVGAQETQYF

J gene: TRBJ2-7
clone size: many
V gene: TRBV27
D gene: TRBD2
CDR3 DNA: TGTGCCAGCAGTTCATCACGGGAGGGAGGCGAGCAGTACTTC
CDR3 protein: CASSSSREGGEQYF

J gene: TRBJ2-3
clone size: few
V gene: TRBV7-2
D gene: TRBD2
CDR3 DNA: TGTGCCAGCAGCTTAGGAAGAGCGGGAGGGAGCACAGATACGCAGTATTTT
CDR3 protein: CASSLGRAGGSTDTQYF

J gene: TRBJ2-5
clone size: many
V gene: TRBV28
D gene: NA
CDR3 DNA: TGTGCCAGCAGTTTAGAGGACCAAGAGACCCAGTACTTC
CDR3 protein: CASSLEDQETQYF

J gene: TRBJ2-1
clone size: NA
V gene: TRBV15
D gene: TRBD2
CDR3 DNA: TGTGCCTCCAATGGCGGGAGTATCCACAATGAGCAGTTCTTC
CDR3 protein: CASNGGSIHNEQFF

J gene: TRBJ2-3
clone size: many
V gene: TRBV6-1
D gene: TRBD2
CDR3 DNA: TGTGCCAGCAGGGGACTAGCGGGCACAAGAGGGGACACGCAGTATTTT
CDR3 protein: CASRGLAGTRGDTQYF

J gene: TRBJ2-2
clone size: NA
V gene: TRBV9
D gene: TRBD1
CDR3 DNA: TGTGCCAGCAGCGCCCGACAGGGATCGAACACCGGGGAGCTGTTTTTT
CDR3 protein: CASSARQGSNTGELFF

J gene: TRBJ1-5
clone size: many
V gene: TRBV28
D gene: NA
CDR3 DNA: TGTGCCAGCAGTCCGGAGACAGGTGGGCCACAGCCCCAGCATTTT
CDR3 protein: CASSPETGGPQPQHF

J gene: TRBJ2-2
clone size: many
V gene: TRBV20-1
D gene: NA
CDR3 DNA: TGCAGTGCTGAGATACCCGGAGGGACCGGGGAGCTGTTTTTT
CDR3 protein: CSAEIPGGTGELFF

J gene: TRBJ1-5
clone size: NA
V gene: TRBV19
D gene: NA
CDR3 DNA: TGTGCCAGTAGTATTCGTGACAATCAGCCCCAGCATTTT
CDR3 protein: CASSIRDNQPQHF

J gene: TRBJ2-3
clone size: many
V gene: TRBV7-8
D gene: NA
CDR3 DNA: TGTGCCAGCAGCTTAGGCCCTGGGGATACGCAGTATTTT
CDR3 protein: CASSLGPGDTQYF

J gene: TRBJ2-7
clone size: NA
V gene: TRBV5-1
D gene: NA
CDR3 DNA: TGCGCCAGCAGCTTGAATTCCCAAATCGAGCAGTACTTC
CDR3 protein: CASSLNSQIEQYF

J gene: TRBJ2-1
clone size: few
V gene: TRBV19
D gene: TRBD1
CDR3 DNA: TGTGCCAGTAGTCGGGACAGGGATTGGGTCAATGAGCAGTTCTTC
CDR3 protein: CASSRDRDWVNEQFF

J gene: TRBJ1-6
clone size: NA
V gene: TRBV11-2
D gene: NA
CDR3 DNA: TGTGCCAGCAGCCCTTTCTCCAATTCACCCCTCCACTTT
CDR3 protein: CASSPFSNSPLHF

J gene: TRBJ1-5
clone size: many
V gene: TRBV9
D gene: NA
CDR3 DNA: TGTGCCAGCAGCGTGTCACAATGGGGACAGCCCCAGCATTTT
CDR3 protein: CASSVSQWGQPQHF

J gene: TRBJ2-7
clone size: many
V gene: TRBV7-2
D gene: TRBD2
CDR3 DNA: TGTGCCAGCAGCTTAGATGCTAGCGGGAGACCCTCGGAGCAGTACTTC
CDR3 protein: CASSLDASGRPSEQYF

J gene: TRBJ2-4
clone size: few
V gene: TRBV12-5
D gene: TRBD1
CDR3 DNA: TGTGCTAGTGGTTTGGTCCGCGGGACAGGCGGCCATCAGTACTTC
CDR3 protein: CASGLVRGTGGHQYF

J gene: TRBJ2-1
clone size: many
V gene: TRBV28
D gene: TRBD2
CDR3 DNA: TGTGCCAGCAGTCCCCCCCGAGCGGGGGCTTACAATGAGCAGTTCTTC
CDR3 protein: CASSPPRAGAYNEQFF